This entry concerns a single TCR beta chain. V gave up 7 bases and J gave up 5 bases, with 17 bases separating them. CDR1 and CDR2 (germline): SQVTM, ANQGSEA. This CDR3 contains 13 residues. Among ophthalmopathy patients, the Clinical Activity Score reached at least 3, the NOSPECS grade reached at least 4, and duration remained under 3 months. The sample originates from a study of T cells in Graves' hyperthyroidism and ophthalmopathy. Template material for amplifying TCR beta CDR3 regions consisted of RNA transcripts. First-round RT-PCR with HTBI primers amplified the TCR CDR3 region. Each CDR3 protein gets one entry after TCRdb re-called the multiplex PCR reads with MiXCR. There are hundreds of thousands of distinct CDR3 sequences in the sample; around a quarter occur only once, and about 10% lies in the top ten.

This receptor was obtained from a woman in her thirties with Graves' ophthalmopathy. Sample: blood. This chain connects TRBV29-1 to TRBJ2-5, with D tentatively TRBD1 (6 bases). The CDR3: CSALDRVVETQYF. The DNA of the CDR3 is TGCAGCGCGCTGGACAGAGTGGTTGAGACCCAGTACTTC. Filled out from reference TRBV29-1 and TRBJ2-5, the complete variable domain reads SAVISQKPSRDICQRGTSLTIQCQVDSQVTMMFWYRQQPGQSLTLIATANQGSEATYESGFVIDKFPISRPNLTFSTLTVSNMSPEDSSIYLCSALDRVVETQYFGPGTRLLVL.